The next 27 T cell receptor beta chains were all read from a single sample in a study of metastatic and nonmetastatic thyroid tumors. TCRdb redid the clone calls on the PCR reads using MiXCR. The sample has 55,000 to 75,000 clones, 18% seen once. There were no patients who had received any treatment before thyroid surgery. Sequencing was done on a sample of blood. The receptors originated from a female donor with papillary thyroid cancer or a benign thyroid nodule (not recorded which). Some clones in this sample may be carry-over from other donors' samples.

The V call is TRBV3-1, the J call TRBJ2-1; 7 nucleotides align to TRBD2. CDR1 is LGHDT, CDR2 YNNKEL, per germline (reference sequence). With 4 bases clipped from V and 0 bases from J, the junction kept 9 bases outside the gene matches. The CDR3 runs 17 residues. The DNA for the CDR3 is TGTGCCAGCAGCCCCCCAACTAGCGAAAGCTCCTACAATGAGCAGTTCTTC. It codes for CASSPPTSESSYNEQFF.

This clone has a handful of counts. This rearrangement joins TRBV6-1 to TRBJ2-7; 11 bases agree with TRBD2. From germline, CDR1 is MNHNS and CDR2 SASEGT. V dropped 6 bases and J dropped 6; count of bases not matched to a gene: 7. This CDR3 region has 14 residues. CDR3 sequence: CASSSYGLAGEQYF. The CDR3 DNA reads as TGTGCCAGCAGCTCCTATGGACTAGCGGGCGAGCAGTACTTC.

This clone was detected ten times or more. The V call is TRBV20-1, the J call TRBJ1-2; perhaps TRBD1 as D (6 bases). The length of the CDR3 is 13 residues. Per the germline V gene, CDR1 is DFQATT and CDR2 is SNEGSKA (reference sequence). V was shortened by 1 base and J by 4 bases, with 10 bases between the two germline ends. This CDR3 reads CSARAGGAYGYTF. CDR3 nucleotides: TGCAGTGCTAGAGCGGGGGGCGCCTATGGCTACACCTTC.

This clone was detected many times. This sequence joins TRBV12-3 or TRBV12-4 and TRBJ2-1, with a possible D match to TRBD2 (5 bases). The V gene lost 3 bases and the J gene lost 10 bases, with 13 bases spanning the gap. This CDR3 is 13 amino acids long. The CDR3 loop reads CASSFRSGSEQFF. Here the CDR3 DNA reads TGTGCCAGCAGTTTCCGGAGCGGATCCGAGCAGTTCTTC.

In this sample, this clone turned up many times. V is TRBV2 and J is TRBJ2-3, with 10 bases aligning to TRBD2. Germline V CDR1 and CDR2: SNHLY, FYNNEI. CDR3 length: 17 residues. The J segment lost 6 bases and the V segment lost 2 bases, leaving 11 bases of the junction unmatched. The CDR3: CASSEYGASGSRDTQYF. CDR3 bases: TGTGCCAGCAGTGAATACGGGGCTAGCGGGAGTCGGGATACGCAGTATTTT. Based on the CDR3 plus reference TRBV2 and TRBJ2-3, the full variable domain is EPEVTQTPSHQVTQMGQEVILRCVPISNHLYFYWYRQILGQKVEFLVSFYNNEISEKSEIFDDQFSVERPDGSNFTLKIRSTKLEDSAMYFCASSEYGASGSRDTQYFGPGTRLTVL.

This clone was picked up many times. This CDR3 reads CSALTSAGTDTQYF. CDR3 nucleotide sequence: TGCAGTGCTTTGACTAGCGCTGGCACAGATACGCAGTATTTT. The chain employs TRBV20-1 and TRBJ2-3; 8 bases align to TRBD2. CDR3 length: 14 residues. V lost 5 bases, J lost 1 base, and 5 bases stayed unmatched. CDR1 is DFQATT, CDR2 SNEGSKA, per germline (reference sequence).

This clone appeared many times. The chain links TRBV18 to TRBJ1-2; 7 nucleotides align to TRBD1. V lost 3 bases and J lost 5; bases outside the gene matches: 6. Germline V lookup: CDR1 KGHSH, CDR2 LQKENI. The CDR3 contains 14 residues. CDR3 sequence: CASSPTGIVYGYTF. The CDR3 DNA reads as TGTGCCAGCTCACCGACAGGGATAGTATATGGCTACACCTTC.

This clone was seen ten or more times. The DNA of the CDR3 is TGCAGTGGCGACGGAGTAGGGGAGGAGACCCAGTACTTC. Translated, it gives CSGDGVGEETQYF. The chain carries TRBV20-1 and TRBJ2-5; D possibly uses TRBD1 or TRBD2 (5 bases each). CDR1 is DFQATT and CDR2 is SNEGSKA in the germline V gene (reference sequence). The V gene lost 7 bases and the J gene lost 5 bases, with 17 bases spanning the gap. The CDR3 contains 13 residues.

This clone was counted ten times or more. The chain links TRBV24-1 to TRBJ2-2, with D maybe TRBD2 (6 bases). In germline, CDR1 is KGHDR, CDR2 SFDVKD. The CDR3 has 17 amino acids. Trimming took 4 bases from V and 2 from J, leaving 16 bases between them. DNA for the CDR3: TGTGCCACCAGTGAGTTAGAGGTTAGCGGCAACACCGGGGAGCTGTTTTTT. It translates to CATSELEVSGNTGELFF.

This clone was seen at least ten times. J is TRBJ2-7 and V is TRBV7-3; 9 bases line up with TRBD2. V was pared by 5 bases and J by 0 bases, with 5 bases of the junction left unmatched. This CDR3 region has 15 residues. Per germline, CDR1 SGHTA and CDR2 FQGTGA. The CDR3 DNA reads TGTGCCAGCAGCCCCCTAGCGGGGAGCTCCTACGAGCAGTACTTC. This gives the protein CASSPLAGSSYEQYF.

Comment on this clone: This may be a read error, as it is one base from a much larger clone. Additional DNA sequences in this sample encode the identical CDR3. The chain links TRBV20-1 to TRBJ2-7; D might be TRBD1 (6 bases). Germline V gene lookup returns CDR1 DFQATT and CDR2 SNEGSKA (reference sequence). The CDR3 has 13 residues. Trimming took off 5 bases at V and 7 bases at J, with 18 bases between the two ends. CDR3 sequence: CSAPGTGRGEQYF. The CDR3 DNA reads TGCAGTGCTCCGGGTACAGGGCGAGGAGAGCAGTACTTC.

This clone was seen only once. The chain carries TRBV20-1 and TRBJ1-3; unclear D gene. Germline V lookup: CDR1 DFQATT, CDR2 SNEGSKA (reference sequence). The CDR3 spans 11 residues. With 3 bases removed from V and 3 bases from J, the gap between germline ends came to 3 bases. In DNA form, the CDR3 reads TGCAGTGCTAGTCTTGGAAACACCATATATTTT. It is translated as CSASLGNTIYF.

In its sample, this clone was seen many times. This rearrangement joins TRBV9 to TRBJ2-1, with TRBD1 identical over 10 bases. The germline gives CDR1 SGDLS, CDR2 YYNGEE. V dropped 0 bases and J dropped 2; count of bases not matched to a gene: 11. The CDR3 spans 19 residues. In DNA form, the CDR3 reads TGTGCCAGCAGCGTAGGGGACAGGGGTTCGGCGGCCCCCTACAATGAGCAGTTCTTC. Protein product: CASSVGDRGSAAPYNEQFF.

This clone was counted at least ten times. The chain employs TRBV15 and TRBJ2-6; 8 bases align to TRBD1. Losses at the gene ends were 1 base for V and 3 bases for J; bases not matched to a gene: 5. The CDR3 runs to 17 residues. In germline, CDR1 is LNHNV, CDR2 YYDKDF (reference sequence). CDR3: CATSRGRDRSGANVLTF. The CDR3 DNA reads TGTGCCACCAGCAGAGGCAGGGACAGGAGTGGGGCCAACGTCCTGACTTTC.

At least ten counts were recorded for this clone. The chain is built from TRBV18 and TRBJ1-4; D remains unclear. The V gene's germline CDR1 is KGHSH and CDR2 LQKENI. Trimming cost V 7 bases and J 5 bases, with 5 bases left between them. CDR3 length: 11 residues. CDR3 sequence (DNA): TGTGCCAGCTTGCGAAATGAAAAACTGTTTTTT. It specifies CASLRNEKLFF.

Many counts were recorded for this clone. CDR3: CASSRTSGRGELFF. The CDR3 region has the DNA TGTGCCAGCAGCAGGACTAGCGGGAGGGGGGAGCTGTTTTTT. The chain has TRBV3-1 and TRBJ2-2; 14 bases align to TRBD2. The CDR3 spans 14 residues. Trimming at V came to 5 bases and at J to 8 bases, leaving 1 base not matched to a gene. Germline V gene sequence: CDR1 LGHDT, CDR2 YNNKEL (reference sequence).

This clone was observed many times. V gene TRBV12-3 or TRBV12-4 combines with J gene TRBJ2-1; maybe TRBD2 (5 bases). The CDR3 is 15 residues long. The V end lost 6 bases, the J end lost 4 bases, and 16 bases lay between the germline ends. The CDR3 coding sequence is TGTGCCAGCAGACTGGACTTGGGCGGATACAATGAGCAGTTCTTC. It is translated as CASRLDLGGYNEQFF.

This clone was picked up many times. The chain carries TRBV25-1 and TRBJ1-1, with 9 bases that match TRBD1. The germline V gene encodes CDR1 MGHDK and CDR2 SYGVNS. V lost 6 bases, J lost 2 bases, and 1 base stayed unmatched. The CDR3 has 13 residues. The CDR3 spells CASRGQGNTEAFF. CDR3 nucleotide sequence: TGTGCCAGCAGGGGACAGGGAAACACTGAAGCTTTCTTT.

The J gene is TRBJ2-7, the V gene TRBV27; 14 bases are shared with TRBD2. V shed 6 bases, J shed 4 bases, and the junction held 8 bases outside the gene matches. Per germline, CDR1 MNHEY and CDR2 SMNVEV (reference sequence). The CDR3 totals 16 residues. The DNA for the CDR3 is TGTGCCAGCAGACCTCCGGGACTAGCGGGAGTGTACGAGCAGTACTTC. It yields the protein CASRPPGLAGVYEQYF.

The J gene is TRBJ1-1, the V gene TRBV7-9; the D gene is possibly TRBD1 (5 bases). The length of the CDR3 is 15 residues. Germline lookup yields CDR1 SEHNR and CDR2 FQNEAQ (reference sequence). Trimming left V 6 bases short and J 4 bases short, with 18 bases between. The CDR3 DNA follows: TGTGCCAGCAGTCCTAGCGTCGGGGGAGGCACTGAAGCTTTCTTT. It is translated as CASSPSVGGGTEAFF.

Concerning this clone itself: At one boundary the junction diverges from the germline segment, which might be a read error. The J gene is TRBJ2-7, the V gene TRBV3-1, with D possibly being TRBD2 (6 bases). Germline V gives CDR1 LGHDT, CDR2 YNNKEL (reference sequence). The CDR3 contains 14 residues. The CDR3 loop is CASSKDWGDWEQYF. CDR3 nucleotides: TGTGCCAGCAGCAAAGATTGGGGGGATTGGGAGCAGTACTTC.

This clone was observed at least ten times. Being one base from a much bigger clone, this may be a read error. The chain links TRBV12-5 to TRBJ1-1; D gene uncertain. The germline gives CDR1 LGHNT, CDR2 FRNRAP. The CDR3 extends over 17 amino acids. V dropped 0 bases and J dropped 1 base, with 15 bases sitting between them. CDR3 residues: CASGLVLVGRKNTEAFF. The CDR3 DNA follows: TGTGCTAGTGGTTTGGTACTTGTTGGGAGGAAGAACACTGAAGCTTTCTTT.

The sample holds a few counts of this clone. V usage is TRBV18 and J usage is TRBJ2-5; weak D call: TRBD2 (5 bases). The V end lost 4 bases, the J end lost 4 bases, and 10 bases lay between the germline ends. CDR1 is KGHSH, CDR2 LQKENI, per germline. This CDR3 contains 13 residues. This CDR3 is CASSQRRRETQYF. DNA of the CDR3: TGTGCCAGCTCACAACGGAGGCGAGAGACCCAGTACTTC.

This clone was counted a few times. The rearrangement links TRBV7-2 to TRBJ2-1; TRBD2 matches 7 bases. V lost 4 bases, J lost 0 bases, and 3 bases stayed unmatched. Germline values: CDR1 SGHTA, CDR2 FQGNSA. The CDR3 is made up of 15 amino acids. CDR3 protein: CASSSAGSSYNEQFF. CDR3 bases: TGTGCCAGCAGCTCAGCGGGGAGCTCCTACAATGAGCAGTTCTTC.

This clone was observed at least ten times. DNA of the CDR3: TGCAGTGCTAGTGCGTTAGCGGGAGTATCCTACGAGCAGTACTTC. Its protein is CSASALAGVSYEQYF. This chain uses TRBV20-1 with TRBJ2-7, with 9 bases fitting TRBD2. J lost 1 base, V lost 3 bases, and 7 bases had no gene match. The CDR3 spans 15 residues. Germline V gene data show CDR1 as DFQATT and CDR2 as SNEGSKA (reference sequence).

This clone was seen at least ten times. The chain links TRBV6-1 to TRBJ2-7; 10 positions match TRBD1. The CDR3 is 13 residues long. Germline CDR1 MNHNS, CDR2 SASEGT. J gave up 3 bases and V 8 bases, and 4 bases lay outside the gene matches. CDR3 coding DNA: TGTGCCAGCGTTGGACAGGGGGTCTACGAGCAGTACTTC. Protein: CASVGQGVYEQYF.

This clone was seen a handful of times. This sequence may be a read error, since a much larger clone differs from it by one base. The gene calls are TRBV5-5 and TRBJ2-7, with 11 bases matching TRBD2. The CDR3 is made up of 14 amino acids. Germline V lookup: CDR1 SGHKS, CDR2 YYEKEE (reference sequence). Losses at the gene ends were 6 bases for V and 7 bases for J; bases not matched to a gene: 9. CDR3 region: CASIPGLAVGEQYF. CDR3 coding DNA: TGTGCCAGCATCCCGGGACTAGCGGTAGGGGAGCAGTACTTC.